This section outlines one TCR beta chain sequence together with its context. The CDR3 sequence is 15 residues long. CDR1 and CDR2 from the germline V gene are SGHNT and YYREEE (reference sequence). J was trimmed by 5 bases and V by 0 bases; bases with no gene match: 5. These data belong to a study of PD-L1 blockade in urothelial cancer. The table came from immunoSEQ multiplex PCR; TCRdb's copy has only in-frame clones and leaves some out. Among roughly 74,000 clones listed, 75% to 90% were seen once. This chain uses TRBV5-4 with TRBJ2-1, with 7 bases lining up with TRBD1. The starting material was PBMCs, obtained around atezolizumab (anti-PD-L1) treatment. This TCR derives from a woman between 70 and 85 years old with urothelial cancer. CDR3 bases: TGTGCCAGCAGCTTGGAACCGGGACAGCACAATGAGCAGTTCTTC. It specifies CASSLEPGQHNEQFF. Together with reference TRBV5-4 and TRBJ2-1, the CDR3 gives the full variable domain: ETGVTQSPTHLIKTRGQQVTLRCSSQSGHNTVSWYQQALGQGPQFIFQYYREEENGRGNFPPRFSGLQFPNYSSELNVNALELDDSALYLCASSLEPGQHNEQFFGPGTRLTVL.